This TCR beta chain is from a study of blood T cell repertoires in COVID-19. With 8 bases removed from V and 1 base from J, the gap between germline ends came to 12 bases. Germline V lookup: CDR1 LNHDA, CDR2 SQIVND (reference sequence). CDR3 length equals 14 residues. Comments on this clone: Other DNA sequences of this sample code for an identical CDR3.

This table comes from immunoSEQ multiplex PCR, and its TCRdb copy is limited to in-frame clones, with some not included. This table holds some 320,000 clones, roughly 89% found once. The specimen sequenced was peripheral blood. The rearrangement links TRBV19 to TRBJ1-5; perhaps TRBD1 as D (5 bases). The sequence derives from a woman aged 25 to 45 with COVID-19, enrolled during active disease. This chain's CDR3 is CASSAGLSNQPQHF. CDR3 nucleotides: TGTGCCAGTTCAGCAGGGTTGAGCAATCAGCCCCAGCATTTT.